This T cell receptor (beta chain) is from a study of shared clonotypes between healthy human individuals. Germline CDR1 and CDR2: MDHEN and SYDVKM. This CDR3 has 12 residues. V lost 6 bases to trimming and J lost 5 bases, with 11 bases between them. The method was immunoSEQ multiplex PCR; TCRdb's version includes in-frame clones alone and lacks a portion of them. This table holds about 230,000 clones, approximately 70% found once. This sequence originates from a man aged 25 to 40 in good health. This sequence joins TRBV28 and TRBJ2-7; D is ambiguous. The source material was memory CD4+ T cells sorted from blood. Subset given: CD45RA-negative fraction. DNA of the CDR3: TGTGCCAGCAGCTCCGTTCGGGACGAGCAGTACTTC. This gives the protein CASSSVRDEQYF.